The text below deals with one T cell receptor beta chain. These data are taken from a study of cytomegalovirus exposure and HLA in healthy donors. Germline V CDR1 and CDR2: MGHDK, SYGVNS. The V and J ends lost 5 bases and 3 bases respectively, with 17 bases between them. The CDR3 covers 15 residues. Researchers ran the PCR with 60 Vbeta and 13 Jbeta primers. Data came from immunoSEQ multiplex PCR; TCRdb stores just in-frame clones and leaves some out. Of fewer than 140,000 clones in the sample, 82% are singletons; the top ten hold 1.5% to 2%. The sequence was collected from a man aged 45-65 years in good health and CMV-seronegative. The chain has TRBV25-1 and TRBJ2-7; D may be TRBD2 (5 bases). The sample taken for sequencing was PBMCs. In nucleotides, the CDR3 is TGTGCCAGCAGTAAGTCCGCCCCGGGGAACTACGAGCAGTACTTC. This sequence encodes CASSKSAPGNYEQYF.